These 13 T cell receptor beta chains were sequenced from one sample in a study of T-cell memory formation after mild COVID-19. TCRdb re-derived calls from the 5' RACE reads in MiXCR, one entry per CDR3 protein. The data contain more than 400,000 distinct CDR3 sequences, 15% to 20% of them singletons. What was sequenced was PBMCs or a T cell subset sorted from them (not recorded which). These receptors all come from an adult woman who had mild COVID-19 (a few samples of this study predate the infection). Cell type and time point are not known.

This clonotype showed up just a few times. This rearrangement joins TRBV12-3 or TRBV12-4 to TRBJ1-4; D not certain. The CDR3 totals 14 residues. With 5 bases removed from V and 7 bases from J, the gap between germline ends came to 14 bases. CDR3 residues: CASSPNLWGEKLFF. DNA of the CDR3: TGTGCCAGCAGTCCTAATCTATGGGGTGAAAAACTGTTTTTT.

The J gene is TRBJ2-5, the V gene TRBV7-2; the match to TRBD1 covers 8 bases. Germline V CDR1 and CDR2: SGHTA, FQGNSA. V was clipped by 5 bases and J by 3 bases; unmatched bases: 11. The CDR3 sequence is 16 residues long. This chain's CDR3 is CASSIGQGAGEETQYF. The DNA for the CDR3 is TGTGCCAGCAGCATAGGACAGGGAGCGGGTGAAGAGACCCAGTACTTC. Full variable domain (remainder filled in from reference TRBV7-2 and TRBJ2-5): GAGVSQSPSNKVTEKGKDVELRCDPISGHTALYWYRQSLGQGLEFLIYFQGNSAPDKSGLPSDRFSAERTGGSVSTLTIQRTQQEDSAVYLCASSIGQGAGEETQYFGPGTRLLVL.

V gene TRBV14 combines with J gene TRBJ2-5; possibly TRBD1 for D (5 bases). This CDR3 has 15 amino acids. V was pared by 0 bases and J by 1 base, with 9 bases between. CDR1 is SGHDN, CDR2 FVKESK, per germline. CDR3 nucleotide sequence: TGTGCCAGCAGCCAAGATCTCAGGGTCCAAGAGACCCAGTACTTC. This encodes CASSQDLRVQETQYF. Complete variable domain (other parts from reference TRBV14 and TRBJ2-5): EAGVTQFPSHSVIEKGQTVTLRCDPISGHDNLYWYRRVMGKEIKFLLHFVKESKQDESGMPNNRFLAERTGGTYSTLKVQPAELEDSGVYFCASSQDLRVQETQYFGPGTRLLVL.

This clonotype showed up many times. The gene calls are TRBV7-2 and TRBJ2-1; 7 bases map to TRBD2. The CDR3 spans 13 residues. The junction had 8 bases not matched to a gene; V was cut back by 5 bases and J by 10 bases. CDR1 and CDR2 (germline): SGHTA, FQGNSA. This chain's CDR3 is CASSQRDGWEQFF. CDR3 sequence (DNA): TGTGCCAGCAGCCAGCGGGACGGTTGGGAGCAGTTCTTC.

Only a few counts were recorded for this clonotype. This chain uses TRBV7-2 with TRBJ2-3; D not resolved. The V gene lost 6 bases and the J gene lost 2 bases, with 6 bases spanning the gap. The CDR3 length is 12 residues. The germline CDR1 and CDR2 sequences are SGHTA and FQGNSA. CDR3 in amino acids: CASSTFTDTQYF. The CDR3 nucleotides read TGTGCCAGCAGTACATTCACAGATACGCAGTATTTT. The variable domain in full, completed from reference TRBV7-2 and TRBJ2-3, reads GAGVSQSPSNKVTEKGKDVELRCDPISGHTALYWYRQSLGQGLEFLIYFQGNSAPDKSGLPSDRFSAERTGGSVSTLTIQRTQQEDSAVYLCASSTFTDTQYFGPGTRLTVL.

The rearrangement uses TRBV6-2 or TRBV6-3 and TRBJ1-1; a possible D gene is TRBD1 (6 bases). This CDR3 region has 14 residues. Trimming removed 4 bases from V and 11 bases from J, with 20 bases in between. Germline V gene data show CDR1 as MNHEY and CDR2 as SVGEGT. CDR3 in DNA: TGTGCCAGCAGTTGCGCCCGGGACACGGTGAATGCTTTCTTT. Translation gives CASSCARDTVNAFF.

This clonotype appeared many times. The chain combines TRBV9 with TRBJ2-7; 9 bases align to TRBD2. Looked up from germline, CDR1 is SGDLS and CDR2 is YYNGEE. This CDR3 comprises 14 residues. J lost 4 bases, V lost 5 bases, and 7 bases had no gene match. The CDR3: CASSTGTSSYEQYF. The CDR3 DNA reads as TGTGCCAGCAGTACCGGGACTAGCAGTTACGAGCAGTACTTC.

This clonotype occurred a few times. The rearrangement uses TRBV7-2 and TRBJ2-2; a weak D match, TRBD1 (7 bases). The CDR3 loop spans 16 amino acids. Trimming left V 1 base short and J 4 bases short, with 13 bases between. Germline CDR1 is SGHTA and CDR2 is FQGNSA. The CDR3 region is CASSLVGGGLTGELFF. For the CDR3, the DNA is TGTGCCAGCAGCTTAGTTGGAGGGGGCCTCACCGGGGAGCTGTTTTTT.

This clonotype was observed a handful of times. V usage is TRBV24-1 and J usage is TRBJ2-3; D is uncertain. The CDR3 sequence is 15 residues long. The V and J ends lost 4 bases and 4 bases respectively, with 14 bases between them. Germline V lookup: CDR1 KGHDR, CDR2 SFDVKD. The DNA of the CDR3 is TGTGCCACCAGTGACTTCAACGAAGAGGCAGATACGCAGTATTTT. This codes for CATSDFNEEADTQYF.

The chain uses TRBV3-1 and TRBJ2-1; 7 bases line up with TRBD2. J lost 9 bases, V lost 4 bases, and 15 bases had no gene match. Germline lookup yields CDR1 LGHDT and CDR2 YNNKEL (reference sequence). The CDR3 spans 16 residues. The CDR3 DNA reads as TGTGCCAGCAGCCCGGTGACTAGCAGGTCTGGGGGTGAGCAGTTCTTC. Its protein product is CASSPVTSRSGGEQFF.

V is TRBV9 and J is TRBJ1-3; D gene unclear. Per the germline V gene, CDR1 is SGDLS and CDR2 is YYNGEE. V gave up 0 bases and J gave up 0 bases, with 7 bases separating them. The CDR3 is made up of 15 amino acids. In DNA, the CDR3 is TGTGCCAGCAGCGTAGACGGGATCTCTGGAAACACCATATATTTT. Protein: CASSVDGISGNTIYF.

This rearrangement joins TRBV5-1 to TRBJ2-7; 11 bases are a match to TRBD1. Germline values: CDR1 SGHRS, CDR2 YFSETQ. V was pared by 0 bases and J by 1 base, with 6 bases of the junction left unmatched. The CDR3 sequence is 17 residues long. The CDR3 nucleotides read TGCGCCAGCAGCTTGGCCGAGGGGACAGGGGGTTCCTACGAGCAGTACTTC. Its translation is CASSLAEGTGGSYEQYF.

This clonotype was seen a few times. The V call is TRBV29-1, the J call TRBJ1-2, with no clear D. This CDR3 region has 10 residues. V gave up 5 bases and J gave up 8 bases, with 9 bases separating them. The germline V gene has CDR1 SQVTM and CDR2 ANQGSEA. The CDR3 nucleotides read TGCAGCGTTCTGACTAGGGGCTACACCTTC. Amino acid sequence: CSVLTRGYTF.